These 27 T cell receptor beta chains were sequenced from one sample in a study of post-analysis software for immune sequencing data. Study results and caveats: TRBV5-6, TRBV5-1 and TRBV20-1 belonged to a set of roughly 5 TRBV segments that were more frequent in patients than controls.

The TCR beta cDNA libraries contained unique molecular identifiers. TCRdb re-called the PCR reads with MiXCR, one entry per CDR3 protein. The data show a few hundred thousand distinct CDR3 sequences, 35% to 45% seen once. For these receptors, no antigen is known. The sample taken for sequencing was blood. The receptor source for this set is a girl between 10 and 17 years old with multiple sclerosis.

This clonotype was recorded at least ten times. The chain joins TRBV5-1 to TRBJ1-4; no definite D call. The length of the CDR3 is 15 residues. In germline, CDR1 is SGHRS, CDR2 YFSETQ. Trimming removed 5 bases at V and 1 base at J, with 12 bases between. This chain's CDR3 is CASSPGRKTNEKLFF. The CDR3 nucleotides read TGCGCCAGCAGTCCCGGACGGAAAACTAATGAAAAACTGTTTTTT.

Turning to this clonotype: This may stem from a read error, because a much larger clone lies one nucleotide away. CDR3 sequence reads: CSAGPPGQGSQPQHF. CDR3 nucleotides: TGCAGTGCTGGTCCACCGGGACAGGGGTCTCAGCCCCAGCATTTT. This sequence joins TRBV20-1 and TRBJ1-5; 10 bases map to TRBD1. The V gene end was trimmed by 5 bases and the J gene end by 6 bases; junction bases not matched to a gene: 10. The CDR3 length is 15 residues. Per the germline V gene, CDR1 is DFQATT and CDR2 is SNEGSKA (reference sequence).

On this clonotype: One end of the junction does not line up with germline, which may come from a read error. This sequence joins TRBV18 and TRBJ2-1, with 7 bases matching TRBD1. The V gene's germline CDR1 is KGHSH and CDR2 LQKENI. The length of the CDR3 is 16 residues. For the CDR3, the DNA is TGTGCCGGCTCGCCACCGGGGCAGGGGGCCTACAATGAGCAGTTCTTC. It yields the protein CAGSPPGQGAYNEQFF. Complete variable domain (other parts from reference TRBV18 and TRBJ2-1): NAGVMQNPRHLVRRRGQEARLRCSPMKGHSHVYWYRQLPEEGLKFMVYLQKENIIDESGMPKERFSAEFPKEGPSILRIQQVVRGDSAAYFCAGSPPGQGAYNEQFFGPGTRLTVL.

This clonotype was seen many times. The chain joins TRBV14 to TRBJ2-1; 14 bases align to TRBD2. The J segment lost 8 bases and the V segment lost 3 bases, leaving 3 bases of the junction unmatched. This CDR3 has 15 amino acids. Germline V CDR1 and CDR2: SGHDN, FVKESK. The CDR3 here is CASSQGLAGVYEQFF. The CDR3 nucleotides are TGTGCCAGCAGCCAGGGACTAGCGGGAGTTTATGAGCAGTTCTTC.

This clonotype was recorded many times. The chain employs TRBV29-1 and TRBJ2-1, with TRBD2 matching over 7 bases. The CDR3 spans 13 residues. Germline assignment: CDR1 SQVTM and CDR2 ANQGSEA. V lost 3 bases, J lost 2 bases, and 1 base stayed unmatched. CDR3 nucleotides: TGCAGCGTTGACAGCGGGACCTACAATGAGCAGTTCTTC. Its protein product is CSVDSGTYNEQFF.

The sample holds many counts of this clonotype. The V call is TRBV7-6, the J call TRBJ1-1; 8 bases fit TRBD1. Trimming removed 1 base from V and 6 bases from J; junction bases left unmatched: 7. The CDR3 consists of 15 residues. CDR1 and CDR2 (germline): SGHVS, FNYEAQ. The CDR3 sequence: CASSLGGQARAEAFF. The CDR3 region has the DNA TGTGCCAGCAGCTTAGGGGGACAGGCCCGTGCTGAAGCTTTCTTT.

This clonotype has a count of ten or more. This chain joins TRBV10-1 and TRBJ2-3; TRBD2 agrees at 9 bases. Germline trimming cut 3 bases from V and 0 bases from J; bases unmatched to any gene: 7. The CDR3 contains 17 residues. Germline V gives CDR1 WNHNN, CDR2 SYGVQD (reference sequence). The CDR3 nucleotides read TGCGCCAGCAGTGACGGAGCGGGGGGCGTAAGCACAGATACGCAGTATTTT. As protein: CASSDGAGGVSTDTQYF.

Details on this clonotype: Compared with germline, one end of the junction differs, possibly owing to a read error. V gene TRBV20-1 combines with J gene TRBJ2-6; tentatively, D is TRBD1 (5 bases). Germline V gene sequence: CDR1 DFQATT, CDR2 SNEGSKA (reference sequence). CDR3 length equals 14 residues. The CDR3 reads CSAPSEAGANVRTF. CDR3 in DNA: TGCAGTGCTCCTTCAGAGGCTGGGGCCAACGTCCGGACTTTC.

The chain carries TRBV10-3 and TRBJ1-2; 9 bases map to TRBD1. This CDR3 contains 15 residues. Germline CDR1 reads ENHRY; CDR2 reads SYGVKD. Trimming removed 3 bases from V and 8 bases from J; junction bases left unmatched: 10. In DNA, the CDR3 is TGTGCCATCAGTGAATTCCAACAGGGGGCAGAGGGCTACACCTTC. As protein: CAISEFQQGAEGYTF.

CDR3: CATLAGGPGGELFF. CDR3 coding DNA: TGTGCCACCCTAGCGGGAGGGCCCGGCGGGGAGCTGTTTTTT. The chain has TRBV12-3 or TRBV12-4 and TRBJ2-2, with TRBD2 matching over 12 bases. Trimming took 10 bases from V and 7 from J; bases not matched to a gene: 7. This CDR3 is 14 amino acids long.

This clonotype was seen ten or more times. This sequence joins TRBV29-1 and TRBJ1-1; perhaps TRBD1 as D (6 bases). Looked up from germline, CDR1 is SQVTM and CDR2 is ANQGSEA. V was shortened by 0 bases and J by 10 bases, with 9 bases between the two germline ends. The CDR3 is made up of 11 amino acids. CDR3 nucleotide sequence: TGCAGCGTTGAAGATGGGGGGCCAGCTTTCTTT. This codes for CSVEDGGPAFF.

Many counts were recorded for this clonotype. This chain uses TRBV20-1 with TRBJ1-5; a weak D match, TRBD1 (6 bases). Trimming shortened V by 6 bases and J by 0 bases, and 12 bases separated the two germline ends. This CDR3 spans 14 amino acids. Germline V gene sequence: CDR1 DFQATT, CDR2 SNEGSKA (reference sequence). The CDR3 region is CSASRDTSNQPQHF. In DNA, the CDR3 is TGCAGTGCAAGTCGGGACACTAGCAATCAGCCCCAGCATTTT.

This clonotype was counted at least ten times. The rearrangement links TRBV11-2 to TRBJ2-1, with 14 bases identical to TRBD2. The V segment lost 2 bases and the J segment 0 bases; nucleotides outside the gene matches: 6. This CDR3 region has 19 residues. Germline V gene data show CDR1 as SGHAT and CDR2 as FQNNGV. CDR3 loop: CASSLRTSGGSSSYNEQFF. The CDR3 DNA follows: TGTGCCAGCAGCTTAAGGACTAGCGGGGGGTCTAGCTCCTACAATGAGCAGTTCTTC. The full variable domain, with the rest looked up from reference TRBV11-2 and TRBJ2-1, is EAGVAQSPRYKIIEKRQSVAFWCNPISGHATLYWYQQILGQGPKLLIQFQNNGVVDDSQLPKDRFSAERLKGVDSTLKIQPAKLEDSAVYLCASSLRTSGGSSSYNEQFFGPGTRLTVL.

The rearrangement joins TRBV4-2 to TRBJ2-2, with TRBD1 identical over 9 bases. Germline trimming cut 0 bases from V and 0 bases from J; bases unmatched to any gene: 8. This CDR3 has 19 amino acids. In germline, CDR1 is LGHNA, CDR2 YNFKEQ. Here the CDR3 reads CASSQDPPGQGANTGELFF. The DNA for the CDR3 is TGTGCCAGCAGCCAAGATCCCCCGGGACAGGGCGCGAACACCGGGGAGCTGTTTTTT.

At least ten counts were recorded for this clonotype. This sequence joins TRBV11-2 and TRBJ2-1; D possibly corresponds to TRBD1 (5 bases). The CDR3 contains 14 residues. The ends were cut back, 0 bases at V and 7 bases at J, with 10 bases in the middle. The germline gives CDR1 SGHAT, CDR2 FQNNGV. The CDR3 DNA reads as TGTGCCAGCAGCTTAGATAGGGGTACGAATGAGCAGTTCTTC. Translated: CASSLDRGTNEQFF.

The rearrangement joins TRBV14 to TRBJ2-1, with 7 bases identical to TRBD2. This CDR3 is 21 amino acids long. After removal of 11 bases from V and 0 bases from J, the junction contained 28 bases not matched to a gene. The germline CDR1 and CDR2 sequences are SGHDN and FVKESK. Written as DNA, the CDR3 is TGTGCCCTCAGACTTGATGCCACAAGAGGTCTAGCGGTTAGCTCCTACAATGAGCAGTTCTTC. The encoded protein is CALRLDATRGLAVSSYNEQFF.

The CDR3 region is CASSPMDSITRQQYF. CDR3 nucleotide sequence: TGTGCCAGCAGCCCAATGGACAGTATCACAAGACAGCAGTACTTC. The chain carries TRBV11-1 and TRBJ2-7; TRBD1 is a possible D gene (6 bases). Looked up from germline, CDR1 is SGHAT and CDR2 is FQDESV (reference sequence). The V gene lost 5 bases and the J gene lost 8 bases, with 22 bases spanning the gap. The CDR3 sequence is 15 residues long.

To note about this clonotype: A much larger clonotype is one base distant, so this may be a read error. J is TRBJ2-1 and V is TRBV7-2, with 12 nucleotides matching TRBD2. The CDR3 extends over 15 amino acids. CDR1 is SGHTA, CDR2 FQGNSA, per germline. This CDR3 reads CASSFPSGRANERFF. In nucleotides, the CDR3 is TGTGCCAGCAGCTTTCCTAGCGGGAGGGCCAATGAGCGGTTCTTC.

This clonotype was picked up one time. This may stem from a read error, because a much larger clone lies one nucleotide away. The chain has TRBV7-2 and TRBJ1-6, with D possibly TRBD1 on 6 matching bases. This CDR3 contains 12 residues. In germline, CDR1 is SGHTA, CDR2 FQGNSA. Written as DNA, the CDR3 is TGTGCCAGCACCTCAGGGGTCCCACCCCCCCACTTT. As protein: CASTSGVPPPHF.

This clonotype was picked up a small number of times. The chain links TRBV12-3 or TRBV12-4 to TRBJ2-2; 8 bases are shared with TRBD1. The CDR3 runs 15 residues. V lost 10 bases and J lost 1; bases outside the gene matches: 8. This chain's CDR3 is CATKLGTGNTGELFF. CDR3 bases: TGTGCCACCAAGCTAGGGACAGGGAACACCGGGGAGCTGTTTTTT.

This clonotype has only a few counts. The chain carries TRBV5-1 and TRBJ2-2; D gene uncertain. Per germline, CDR1 SGHRS and CDR2 YFSETQ. This CDR3 comprises 17 residues. The V and J ends lost 6 bases and 2 bases respectively, with 20 bases between them. CDR3 residues: CASTLMIPSLNTGELFF. CDR3 bases: TGCGCCAGCACCCTCATGATCCCCAGCCTAAACACCGGGGAGCTGTTTTTT.

This clonotype occurred many times. The chain is built from TRBV12-3 or TRBV12-4 and TRBJ1-1; D is ambiguous. This CDR3 is 14 amino acids long. V was shortened by 5 bases and J by 0 bases, with 10 bases between the two germline ends. The CDR3 loop is CASSRLIMNTEAFF. The CDR3, as DNA: TGTGCCAGCAGTCGGCTGATCATGAACACTGAAGCTTTCTTT.

The CDR3 here is CAISPSDRGANQPQHF. In nucleotides, the CDR3 is TGTGCCATCAGCCCTTCGGACAGGGGGGCCAATCAGCCCCAGCATTTT. This chain connects TRBV10-3 to TRBJ1-5; 10 bases line up with TRBD1. This CDR3 spans 16 amino acids. The V gene end was trimmed by 6 bases and the J gene end by 3 bases; junction bases not matched to a gene: 8. Germline loops: CDR1 ENHRY, CDR2 SYGVKD.

This clonotype was seen a few times. The rearrangement uses TRBV15 and TRBJ1-4; maybe TRBD1 (5 bases). Trimming took off 1 base at V and 1 base at J, with 13 bases between the two ends. CDR3 length: 17 residues. CDR1 is LNHNV, CDR2 YYDKDF, per germline (reference sequence). CDR3 in amino acids: CATSRVQGELTNEKLFF. For the CDR3, the DNA is TGTGCCACCAGCAGAGTTCAAGGGGAACTAACTAATGAAAAACTGTTTTTT. The variable domain in full, completed from reference TRBV15 and TRBJ1-4, reads DAMVIQNPRYQVTQFGKPVTLSCSQTLNHNVMYWYQQKSSQAPKLLFHYYDKDFNNEADTPDNFQSRRPNTSFCFLDIRSPGLGDTAMYLCATSRVQGELTNEKLFFGSGTQLSVL.

In its sample, this clonotype was seen many times. The DNA for the CDR3 is TGTGCCAGCAGCTCCCGGGACAGCAATCAGCCCCAGCATTTT. It codes for CASSSRDSNQPQHF. The gene calls are TRBV7-9 and TRBJ1-5, with D tentatively TRBD1 (5 bases). The CDR3 extends over 14 amino acids. CDR1 is SEHNR, CDR2 FQNEAQ, per germline (reference sequence). Trimming took 4 bases from V and 1 from J, leaving 8 bases between them.

The chain has TRBV28 and TRBJ2-3; D unresolved. Germline CDR1 and CDR2: MDHEN and SYDVKM. This CDR3 region has 17 residues. Trimming removed 2 bases from V and 0 bases from J, with 15 bases in between. CDR3 residues: CASSLTQRVLSTDTQYF. DNA of the CDR3: TGTGCCAGCAGTTTAACACAAAGGGTTTTGAGCACAGATACGCAGTATTTT.

This clonotype was recorded at least ten times. The chain carries TRBV29-1 and TRBJ1-2, with TRBD1 identical over 9 bases. V was pared by 6 bases and J by 6 bases, with 14 bases of the junction left unmatched. This CDR3 has 15 residues. Per the germline V gene, CDR1 is SQVTM and CDR2 is ANQGSEA. The CDR3 is CSVLYLTRDRDGYTF. The DNA for the CDR3 is TGCAGCGTACTTTACCTTACCCGGGACAGGGATGGCTACACCTTC.